This TCR beta chain came from a study of T cell responses to AZD1222 COVID-19 vaccine. Findings and caveats of the study: Spike-specific TCR breadth and depth rose after two AZD1222 doses. Donors in the cohort were predominantly white British and more often female, and clonal diversity was possibly underestimated.

The assay was immunoSEQ multiplex PCR, and TCRdb's table has in-frame clones only and misses some. This sample has 150,000 to 190,000 clones, with 80% to 90% found just once. In its sample, this clone was seen once. Its target is unknown. This clonotype was obtained from an adult who received the AZD1222 COVID-19 vaccine. Sequenced material: peripheral blood, taken 28 days after the second AZD1222 dose.

In DNA, the CDR3 is TGCAGTGCTAGTTCTAGCGGGAGGACAAGCTCCTACGAGCAGTACTTC. This gives the protein CSASSSGRTSSYEQYF. The gene calls are TRBV20-1 and TRBJ2-7, with 11 bases fitting TRBD2. The CDR3 is 16 amino acids. Losses at the gene ends were 3 bases for V and 0 bases for J; bases not matched to a gene: 7. CDR1 DFQATT and CDR2 SNEGSKA come from the germline V gene (reference sequence).